This T cell receptor (beta chain) comes out of a study of blood T cell repertoires in COVID-19. The overall study: COVID-19 samples from acute and convalescent phases originated in the United States, Italy and Spain.

This CDR3 contains 19 residues. In assigning cohorts, the study relied on participant-reported clinical history. Recovery meant two consecutive negative NP/OP PCR tests, professional clearance, or resolved symptoms. Authors' processing steps: From reference gene primer amplification, estimates of nucleated cell counts were derived. The assay was immunoSEQ multiplex PCR, and TCRdb's table has in-frame clones only and misses some. That table furnishes V, J and clone size, whereas the DNA furnished D and trimming. The repertoire holds fewer than 350,000 clones, with less than 85% as singletons. This rearrangement joins TRBV21-1 to TRBJ1-5; the DNA was not compared with TRBD1, the D call given in the table. TRBV21-1 is designated a pseudogene. The sample taken for sequencing was PBMCs or T cells enriched from blood (not recorded which). This TCR derives from a woman aged 45-59 years who had recovered from COVID-19. The CDR3, as DNA: TGTGCCAGCAGCCACCGAAGTGAGACAGGGGATTATAGCAATCAGCCCCAGCATTTT. Translating it yields CASSHRSETGDYSNQPQHF.